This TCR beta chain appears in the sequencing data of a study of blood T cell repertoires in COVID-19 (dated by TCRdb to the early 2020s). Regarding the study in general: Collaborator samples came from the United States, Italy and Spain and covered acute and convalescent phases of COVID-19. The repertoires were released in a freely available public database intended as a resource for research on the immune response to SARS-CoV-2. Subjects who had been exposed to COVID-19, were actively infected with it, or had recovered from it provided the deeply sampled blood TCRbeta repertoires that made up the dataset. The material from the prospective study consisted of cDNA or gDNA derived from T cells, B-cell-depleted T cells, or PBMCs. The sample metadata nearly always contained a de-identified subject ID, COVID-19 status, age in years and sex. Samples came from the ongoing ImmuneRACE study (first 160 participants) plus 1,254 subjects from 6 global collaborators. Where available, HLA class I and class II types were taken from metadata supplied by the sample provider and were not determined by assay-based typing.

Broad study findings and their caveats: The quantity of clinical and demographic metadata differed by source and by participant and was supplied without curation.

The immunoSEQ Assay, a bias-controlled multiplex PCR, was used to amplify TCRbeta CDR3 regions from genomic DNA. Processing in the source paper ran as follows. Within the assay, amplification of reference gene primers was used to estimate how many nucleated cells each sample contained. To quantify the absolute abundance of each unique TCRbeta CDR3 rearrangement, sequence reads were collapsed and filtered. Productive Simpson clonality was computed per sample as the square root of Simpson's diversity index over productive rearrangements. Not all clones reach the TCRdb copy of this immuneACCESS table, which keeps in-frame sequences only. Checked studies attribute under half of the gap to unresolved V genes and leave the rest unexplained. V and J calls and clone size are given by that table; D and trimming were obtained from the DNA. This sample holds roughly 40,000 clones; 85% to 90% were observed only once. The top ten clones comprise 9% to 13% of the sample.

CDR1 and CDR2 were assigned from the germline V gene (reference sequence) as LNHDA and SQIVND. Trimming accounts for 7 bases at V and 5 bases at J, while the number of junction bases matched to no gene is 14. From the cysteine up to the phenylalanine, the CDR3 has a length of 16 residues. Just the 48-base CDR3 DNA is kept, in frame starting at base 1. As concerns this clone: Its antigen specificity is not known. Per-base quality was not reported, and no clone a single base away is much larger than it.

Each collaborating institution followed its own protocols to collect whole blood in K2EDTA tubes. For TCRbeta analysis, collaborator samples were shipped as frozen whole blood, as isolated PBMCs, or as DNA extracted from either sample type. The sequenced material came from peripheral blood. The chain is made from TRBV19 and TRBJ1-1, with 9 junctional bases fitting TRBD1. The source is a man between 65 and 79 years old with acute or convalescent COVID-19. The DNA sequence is TGTGCCAGTACCACAGGCTTGGACAGGGGTTTTACTGAAGCTTTCTTT. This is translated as CASTTGLDRGFTEAFF. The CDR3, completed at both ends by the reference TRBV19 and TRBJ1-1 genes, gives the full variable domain DGGITQSPKYLFRKEGQNVTLSCEQNLNHDAMYWYRQDPGQGLRLIYYSQIVNDFQKGDIAEGYSVSREKKESFPLTVTSAQKNPTAFYLCASTTGLDRGFTEAFFGQGTRLTVV.